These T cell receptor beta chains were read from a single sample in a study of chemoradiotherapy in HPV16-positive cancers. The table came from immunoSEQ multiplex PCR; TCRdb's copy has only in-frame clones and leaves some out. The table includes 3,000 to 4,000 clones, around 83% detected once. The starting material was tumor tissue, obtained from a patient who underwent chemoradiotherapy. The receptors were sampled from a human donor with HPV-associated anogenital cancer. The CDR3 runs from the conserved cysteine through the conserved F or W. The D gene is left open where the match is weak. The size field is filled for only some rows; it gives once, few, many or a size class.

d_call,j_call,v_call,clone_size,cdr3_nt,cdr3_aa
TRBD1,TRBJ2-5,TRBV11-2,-,TGTGCCAGCAGCTGGACAGGGGAAGAGACCCAGTACTTC,CASSWTGEETQYF
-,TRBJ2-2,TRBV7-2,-,TGTGCCAGCAGCTTAGAAGGTTACGGCGGGGAGCTGTTTTTT,CASSLEGYGGELFF
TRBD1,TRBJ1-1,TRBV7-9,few,TGTGCCAGCAGCCTGGGGACAGGGAGGAAGCGCGAAGCTTTCTTT,CASSLGTGRKREAFF
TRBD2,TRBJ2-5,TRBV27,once,TGTGCCAGCAGTTTATGGGGACTAGCAAAGGAGACCCAGTACTTC,CASSLWGLAKETQYF
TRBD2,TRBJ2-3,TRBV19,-,TGTGCCAGTAGTATCTTGGGAGGGGTTGCAGATACGCAGTATTTT,CASSILGGVADTQYF
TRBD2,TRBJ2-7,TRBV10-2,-,TGCGCCAGCATGCAGCGGGACTACGAGCAGTACTTC,CASMQRDYEQYF
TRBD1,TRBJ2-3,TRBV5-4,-,TGTGCCAGCAGCTCGGGACAGGGAACGGGTACGCAGTATTTT,CASSSGQGTGTQYF
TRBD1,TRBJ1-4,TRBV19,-,TGTGCCAGTTGTAAGTGCCGATCGACAGGGGCAGAGGCAACTAATGAAAAACTGTTTTTT,CASCKCRSTGAEATNEKLFF
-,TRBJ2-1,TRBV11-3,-,TGTGCCAGCAGCCCCAGGGACAAGCCCTACAATGAGCAGTTCTTC,CASSPRDKPYNEQFF
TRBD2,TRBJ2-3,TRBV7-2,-,TGTGCCAGCAGTCAATCCCCGGCTAGCGGGGGGGTCACGCAGTATTTT,CASSQSPASGGVTQYF
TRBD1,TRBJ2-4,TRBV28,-,TGTGCCAGCTCGACAGGGGGGGCGAAAAACATTCAGTACTTC,CASSTGGAKNIQYF
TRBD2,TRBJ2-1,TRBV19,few,TGTGCCAGTAGTAGGACTAGCGGGGGGGGAAATGAGCAGTTCTTC,CASSRTSGGGNEQFF
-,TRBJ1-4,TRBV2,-,TGTGCCAGCAGGGACGGAGGAACTAATGAAAAACTGTTTTTT,CASRDGGTNEKLFF
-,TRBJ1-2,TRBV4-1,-,TGCGCCAGCAGCCAGGACCTCAACAGCCCTGGCTACACCTTC,CASSQDLNSPGYTF
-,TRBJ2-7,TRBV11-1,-,TGTGCCAGCAGCTTATCCAACGATGTCCGGGTCCACGAGCAGTACTTC,CASSLSNDVRVHEQYF
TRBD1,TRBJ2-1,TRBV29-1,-,TGCAGCGCTGAACGACAGGGAATGGGGAATGAGCAGTTCTTC,CSAERQGMGNEQFF
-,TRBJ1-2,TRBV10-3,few,TGTGCCATCAGTCTGCAGGGAGGAATTTCGGATGATGGCTACACCTTC,CAISLQGGISDDGYTF
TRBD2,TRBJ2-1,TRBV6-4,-,TGTGCCAGCAGTGACTCAGGCGGGGGGGCTGTAAATGAGCAGTTCTTC,CASSDSGGGAVNEQFF
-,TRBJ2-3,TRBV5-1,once,TGCGCCAGCAGCTTGGCGTCCGGGCGGGGAGCAGATACGCAGTATTTT,CASSLASGRGADTQYF
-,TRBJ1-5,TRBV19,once,TGTGCCAGTAGTATAGGACAGATCAATCAGCCCCAGCATTTT,CASSIGQINQPQHF
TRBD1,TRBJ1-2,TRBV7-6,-,TGTGCCAGCAGCCCCCAGGGGGGACAACTTAACTATGGCTACACCTTC,CASSPQGGQLNYGYTF
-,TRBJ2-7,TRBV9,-,TGTGCCAGCAGCGTCGAGGGGACACCAGGCTACGAGCAGTACTTC,CASSVEGTPGYEQYF
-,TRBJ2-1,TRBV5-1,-,TGCGCCAGCAGCCGAACCATTACAGGGCTCAATGAGCAGTTCTTC,CASSRTITGLNEQFF
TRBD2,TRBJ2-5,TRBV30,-,TGTGCCGGGACTAGCGGGGGGCTGGGGACCCAGTACTTC,CAGTSGGLGTQYF
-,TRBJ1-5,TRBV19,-,TGTGCCAGTAGTATCGTCACAGGTAGCAATCAGCCCCAGCATTTT,CASSIVTGSNQPQHF
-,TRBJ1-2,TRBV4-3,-,TGCGCCAGCAGCCAAGATTCGGCAGGGGCGGGCTATGGCTACACCTTC,CASSQDSAGAGYGYTF
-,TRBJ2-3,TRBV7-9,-,TGTGCCAGCAGCTTATCTTCGACTTCAGATACGCAGTATTTT,CASSLSSTSDTQYF
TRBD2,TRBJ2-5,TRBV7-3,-,TGTGCCAGCAGCTTAAGTGGGGGGGTTCAAGAGACCCAGTACTTC,CASSLSGGVQETQYF
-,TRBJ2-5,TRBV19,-,TGTGCCAGTAGTATAGGGGGCAGGGATCAAGAGACCCAGTACTTC,CASSIGGRDQETQYF
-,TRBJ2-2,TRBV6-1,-,TGTGCCAGCAGTGAAGTTAGGGGACGGGGAGAGACCGGGGAGCTGTTTTTT,CASSEVRGRGETGELFF
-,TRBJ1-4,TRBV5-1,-,TGCGCCAGCAGAATCGGGAATGAAAAACTGTTTTTT,CASRIGNEKLFF
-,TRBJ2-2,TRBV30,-,TGTGCCTGGAGTACCATCACCGGGGAGCTGTTTTTT,CAWSTITGELFF
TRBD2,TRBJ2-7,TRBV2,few,TGTGCCAGCAGTGACCCACTAGCGGGAAATAACGAGCAGTACTTC,CASSDPLAGNNEQYF
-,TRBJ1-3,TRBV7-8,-,TGTGCCAGCAGCTTCGCGTCAGTTCGGGGCCGAAACACCATATATTTT,CASSFASVRGRNTIYF
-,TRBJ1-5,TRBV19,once,TGTGCCAGTAGTTTACAGGGTTTATGGAGTCAGCCCCAGCATTTT,CASSLQGLWSQPQHF
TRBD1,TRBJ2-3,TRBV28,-,TGTGCCAGCAGTTTAGACAGGGGGCTGGATACGCAGTATTTT,CASSLDRGLDTQYF
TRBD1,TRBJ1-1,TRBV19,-,TGTGCCAGTAGTAAATACAGGGGGCCACGGGACACTGAAGCTTTCTTT,CASSKYRGPRDTEAFF
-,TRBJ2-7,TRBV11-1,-,TGTGCCAGCAGCTTAGAGAGCTCCTACGAGCAGTACTTC,CASSLESSYEQYF
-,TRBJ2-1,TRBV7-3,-,TGTGCCAGCAGCTTAGACCAGGGAGGTTACAATGAGCAGTTCTTC,CASSLDQGGYNEQFF
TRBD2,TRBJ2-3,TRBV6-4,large,TGTGCCAGCAGTGCTAGCGGGGGGAGTACAGATACGCAGTATTTT,CASSASGGSTDTQYF
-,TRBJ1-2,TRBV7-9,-,TGTGCCAGCAGCTTAGCACACAGTCCCAACTATGGCTACACCTTC,CASSLAHSPNYGYTF
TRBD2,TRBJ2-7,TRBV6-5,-,TGTGCCAGCAGTGCTAGCGGGAGCTCCTACGAGCAGTACTTC,CASSASGSSYEQYF
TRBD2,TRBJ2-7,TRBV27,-,TGTGCCAGCAGTTCAACTAGCGGGACCTACGAGCAGTACTTC,CASSSTSGTYEQYF
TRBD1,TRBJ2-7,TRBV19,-,TGTGCCAGTAGTTCCGGGACAGGTACCTACGAGCAGTACTTC,CASSSGTGTYEQYF
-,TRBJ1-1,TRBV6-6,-,TGTGCCAGCAGTTACCCCGGGTCCCTCGACGCTGAAGCTTTCTTT,CASSYPGSLDAEAFF
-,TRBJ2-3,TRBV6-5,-,TGTGCCGTATCGGCAGGTGGAGGCACAGATACGCAGTATTTT,CAVSAGGGTDTQYF
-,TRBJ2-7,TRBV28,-,TGTGCCAGCAGTTTTGTGTCCGGGACCGACGAGCAGTACTTC,CASSFVSGTDEQYF
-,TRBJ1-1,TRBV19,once,TGTGCCAGTAGTCCATCTAAGGGGGGCGGGACTGAAGCTTTCTTT,CASSPSKGGGTEAFF
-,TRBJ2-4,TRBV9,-,TGTGCCAGCAGCGTCAGCGGAAACAAAAACATTCAGTACTTC,CASSVSGNKNIQYF
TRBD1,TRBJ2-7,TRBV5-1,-,TGCGCCAGCAGCGGGACCGGGACAGGGGCCGAGCAGTACTTC,CASSGTGTGAEQYF
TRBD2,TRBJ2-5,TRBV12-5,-,TGTGCTAGTGGTATGGATCTAGCGGGGGGGCTAGGGAGTATCCAGTACTTC,CASGMDLAGGLGSIQYF
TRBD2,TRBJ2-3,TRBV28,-,TGTGCCAGCAGTACTAGCGGGAGGGCAATAGATACGCAGTATTTT,CASSTSGRAIDTQYF
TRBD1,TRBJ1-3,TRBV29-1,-,TGCAGCGTTGAAGAGGGGACAGGCCTCTCTGGAAACACCATATATTTT,CSVEEGTGLSGNTIYF
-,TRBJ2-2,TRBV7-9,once,TGTGCCAGCAGCTTAGCTTTAGGGCGGATCCTCACCGGGGAGCTGTTTTTT,CASSLALGRILTGELFF
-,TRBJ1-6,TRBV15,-,TGTGCCACCAGCAGACGAGCCCGGGCGGATAATTCACCCCTCCACTTT,CATSRRARADNSPLHF
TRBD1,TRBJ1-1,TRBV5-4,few,TGTGCCAGCAGCAAGCCGGGACAGGGAAACACTGAAGCTTTCTTT,CASSKPGQGNTEAFF
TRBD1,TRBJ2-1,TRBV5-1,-,TGCGCCAGCAGCTTGCTCCCGGGACAGTTTAATGAGCAGTTCTTC,CASSLLPGQFNEQFF